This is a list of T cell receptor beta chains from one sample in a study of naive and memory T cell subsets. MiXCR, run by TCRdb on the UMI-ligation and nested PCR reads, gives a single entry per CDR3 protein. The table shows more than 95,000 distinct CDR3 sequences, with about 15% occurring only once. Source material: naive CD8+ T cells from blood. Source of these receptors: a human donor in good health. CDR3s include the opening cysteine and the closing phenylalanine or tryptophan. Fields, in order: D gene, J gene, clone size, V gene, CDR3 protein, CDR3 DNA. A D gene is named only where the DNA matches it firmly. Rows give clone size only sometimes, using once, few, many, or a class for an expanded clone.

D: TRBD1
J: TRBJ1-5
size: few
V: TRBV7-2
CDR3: CASSFSDREINQPQHF
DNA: TGTGCCAGCAGCTTCTCGGACAGGGAGATCAATCAGCCCCAGCATTTT

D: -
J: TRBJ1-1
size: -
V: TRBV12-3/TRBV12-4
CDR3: CASSLEPGNTEAFF
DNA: TGTGCCAGCAGTTTAGAGCCGGGGAACACTGAAGCTTTCTTT

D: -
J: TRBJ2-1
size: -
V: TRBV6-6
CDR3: CASSSPRKTATYNEQFF
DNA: TGTGCCAGCAGTTCGCCCCGAAAGACAGCTACCTACAATGAGCAGTTCTTC

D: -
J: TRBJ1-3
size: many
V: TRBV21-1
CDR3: CASSKVGADNALGNTIYF
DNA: TGTGCCAGCAGCAAAGTAGGGGCAGACAACGCACTTGGAAACACCATATATTTT

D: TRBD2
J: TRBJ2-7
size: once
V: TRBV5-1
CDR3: CASSLASGGSEQYF
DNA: TGCGCCAGCAGCTTGGCTAGCGGGGGTTCCGAGCAGTACTTC

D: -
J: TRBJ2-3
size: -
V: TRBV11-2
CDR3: CASSLGVGEIGTDTQYF
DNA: TGTGCCAGCAGCTTAGGTGTGGGAGAGATAGGAACAGATACGCAGTATTTT

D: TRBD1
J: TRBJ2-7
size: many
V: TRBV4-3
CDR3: CASSQGDRIYEQYF
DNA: TGCGCCAGCAGCCAAGGGGACAGGATCTACGAGCAGTACTTC

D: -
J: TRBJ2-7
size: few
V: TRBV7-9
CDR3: CASSLAWPYEQYF
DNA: TGTGCCAGCAGCTTAGCGTGGCCATACGAGCAGTACTTC

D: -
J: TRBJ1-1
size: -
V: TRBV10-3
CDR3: CAIRMTDGTPEAFF
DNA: TGTGCCATCAGGATGACGGACGGCACCCCTGAAGCTTTCTTT

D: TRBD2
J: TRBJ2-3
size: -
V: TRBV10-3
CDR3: CAISGIAGEQEQGTDTQYF
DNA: TGTGCCATCAGTGGGATAGCGGGAGAGCAAGAGCAGGGCACAGATACGCAGTATTTT

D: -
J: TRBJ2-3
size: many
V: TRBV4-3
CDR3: CASSHRGDTQYF
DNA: TGCGCCAGCAGCCACCGAGGAGATACGCAGTATTTT

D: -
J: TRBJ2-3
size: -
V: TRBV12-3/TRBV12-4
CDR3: CASSPSGFSTDTQYF
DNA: TGTGCCAGCAGTCCGAGCGGGTTTAGCACAGATACGCAGTATTTT

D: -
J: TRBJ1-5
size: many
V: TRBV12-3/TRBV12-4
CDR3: CASSQRGYGNQPQHF
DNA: TGTGCCAGCAGTCAAAGGGGATATGGCAATCAGCCCCAGCATTTT

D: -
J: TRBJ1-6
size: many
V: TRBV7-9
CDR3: CASSSGVGAVNSPLHF
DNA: TGTGCCAGCAGCTCAGGGGTGGGGGCCGTGAATTCACCCCTCCACTTT

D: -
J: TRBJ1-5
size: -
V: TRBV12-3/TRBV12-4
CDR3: CASSPWGEHQPQHF
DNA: TGTGCCAGCAGTCCCTGGGGGGAGCATCAGCCCCAGCATTTT

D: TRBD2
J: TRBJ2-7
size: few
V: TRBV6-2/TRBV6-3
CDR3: CASSYSGGLRYEQYF
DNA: TGTGCCAGCAGTTACTCGGGAGGGTTACGCTACGAGCAGTACTTC

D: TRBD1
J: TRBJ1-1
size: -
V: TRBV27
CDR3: CASSLWTGDTEAFF
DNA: TGTGCCAGCAGTTTATGGACAGGGGACACTGAAGCTTTCTTT

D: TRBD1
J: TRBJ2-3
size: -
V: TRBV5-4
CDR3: CASSLAGTGSFTDTQYF
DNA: TGTGCCAGCAGCTTGGCGGGGACAGGGAGTTTCACAGATACGCAGTATTTT

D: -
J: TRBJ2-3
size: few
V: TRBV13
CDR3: CASSPATADTDTQYF
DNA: TGTGCCAGCAGCCCGGCCACCGCTGACACAGATACGCAGTATTTT

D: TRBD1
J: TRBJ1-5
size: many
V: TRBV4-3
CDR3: CASSHGQGAEPQHF
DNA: TGCGCCAGCAGCCACGGACAGGGTGCAGAGCCCCAGCATTTT

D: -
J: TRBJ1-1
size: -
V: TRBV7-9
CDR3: CASSSGESNTEAFF
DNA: TGTGCCAGCAGCTCAGGGGAATCGAACACTGAAGCTTTCTTT

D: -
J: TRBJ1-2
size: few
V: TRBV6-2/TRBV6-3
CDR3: CASSYAAPTTGYTF
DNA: TGTGCCAGCAGTTATGCTGCTCCGACGACTGGCTACACCTTC

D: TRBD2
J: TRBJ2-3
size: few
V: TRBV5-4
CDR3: CASSYILAGDVDTQYF
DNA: TGTGCCAGCAGCTACATTCTAGCGGGAGATGTTGATACGCAGTATTTT